This entry lists 6 T cell receptor beta chains sequenced from one sample in a study of T cell responses to AZD1222 COVID-19 vaccine. Some clones are missing from TCRdb's copy, which holds only in-frame ones; the method was immunoSEQ multiplex PCR. The sample holds approximately 80,000 clones, 70% to 90% seen once. Source: peripheral blood, taken 28 days after the second AZD1222 dose. The receptors derive from an adult who received the AZD1222 COVID-19 vaccine.

The chain couples TRBV5-4 to TRBJ2-3; no clear D. The CDR3 spans 13 residues. Deletions cut 3 bases from V and 4 bases from J, with 9 bases between. Germline V gives CDR1 SGHNT, CDR2 YYREEE (reference sequence). CDR3 sequence: CASSSTGSDTQYF. The CDR3 coding sequence is TGTGCCAGCAGCTCAACGGGTTCAGATACGCAGTATTTT.

The chain joins TRBV7-3 to TRBJ2-6, with TRBD2 matching over 7 bases. V lost 5 bases to trimming and J lost 0 bases; unmatched junction nucleotides: 10. Germline V gene lookup returns CDR1 SGHTA and CDR2 FQGTGA. CDR3 length: 18 amino acids. The CDR3: CASSPPEAGRSGANVLTF. In nucleotides, the CDR3 is TGTGCCAGCAGCCCACCGGAAGCGGGACGCTCTGGGGCCAACGTCCTGACTTTC.

This sequence joins TRBV19 and TRBJ1-2; tentative D call: TRBD1 (5 bases). CDR1 and CDR2 (germline): LNHDA, SQIVND (reference sequence). The V gene lost 6 bases and the J gene lost 7 bases, with 6 bases spanning the gap. The CDR3 runs 10 residues. CDR3 bases: TGTGCCAGTAGGCAGGGTGGCTACACCTTC. It yields the protein CASRQGGYTF.

This clone was counted a few times. This chain joins TRBV7-2 and TRBJ1-1; TRBD1 is a possible D gene (6 bases). The V gene's germline CDR1 is SGHTA and CDR2 FQGNSA. V was pared by 5 bases and J by 5 bases, with 15 bases between. The CDR3 runs to 14 residues. In nucleotides, the CDR3 is TGTGCCAGCAGCCCGCCAGGGGCCCTTACTGAAGCTTTCTTT. This gives the protein CASSPPGALTEAFF.

This chain connects TRBV19 to TRBJ1-3; no firm D call. Germline CDR1 is LNHDA and CDR2 is SQIVND (reference sequence). Trimming shortened V by 6 bases and J by 1 base, and 13 bases separated the two germline ends. The CDR3 runs 15 residues. CDR3: CASRAGFWSGNTIYF. CDR3 coding DNA: TGTGCCAGTAGAGCCGGTTTCTGGTCTGGAAACACCATATATTTT.

The rearrangement joins TRBV7-6 to TRBJ1-5; TRBD1 agrees at 7 bases. The CDR3 runs to 16 residues. Losses at the gene ends were 5 bases for V and 2 bases for J; bases not matched to a gene: 9. The germline CDR1 and CDR2 sequences are SGHVS and FNYEAQ. The CDR3 loop reads CASSKQGRGGNQPQHF. CDR3 nucleotide sequence: TGTGCCAGCAGCAAACAGGGGCGGGGTGGCAATCAGCCCCAGCATTTT.